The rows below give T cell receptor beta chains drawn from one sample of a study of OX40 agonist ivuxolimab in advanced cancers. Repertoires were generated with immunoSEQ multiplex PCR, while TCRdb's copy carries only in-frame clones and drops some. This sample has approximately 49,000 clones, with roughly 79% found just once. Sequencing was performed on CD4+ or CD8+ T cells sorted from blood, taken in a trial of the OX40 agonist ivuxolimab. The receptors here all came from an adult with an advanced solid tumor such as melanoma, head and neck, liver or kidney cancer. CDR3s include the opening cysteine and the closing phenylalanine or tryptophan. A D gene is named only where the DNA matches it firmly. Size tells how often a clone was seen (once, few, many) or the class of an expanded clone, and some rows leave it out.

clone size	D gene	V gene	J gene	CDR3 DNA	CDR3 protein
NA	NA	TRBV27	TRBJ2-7	TGTGCCAGCAGTGGGGACACGGGGGGCTACGAGCAGTACTTC	CASSGDTGGYEQYF
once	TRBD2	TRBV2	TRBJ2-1	TGTGCCAGCAGTCTTGGACTAGCGGGAACGGGTGAGCAGTTCTTC	CASSLGLAGTGEQFF
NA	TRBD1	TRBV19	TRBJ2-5	TGTGCCAGTAGTTATGGACAGGATCAAGAGACCCAGTACTTC	CASSYGQDQETQYF
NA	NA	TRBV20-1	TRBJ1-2	TGCAGTGCTCCAGATGGCTACACCTTC	CSAPDGYTF
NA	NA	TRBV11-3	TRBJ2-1	TGTGCCAGCAGCTCTCTTGACGGAAACAATGAGCAGTTCTTC	CASSSLDGNNEQFF
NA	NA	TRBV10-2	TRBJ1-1	TGCGCCAGCGGTATGAAAGAGGGCGGCACTGAAGCTTTCTTT	CASGMKEGGTEAFF
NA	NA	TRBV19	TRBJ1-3	TGTGCCAGTAGTATCCCCGGGATAAATGGAAACACCATATATTTT	CASSIPGINGNTIYF
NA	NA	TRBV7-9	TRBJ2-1	TGTGCCAGCAGCTTATCTTTAGCGGAATACAATGAGCAGTTCTTC	CASSLSLAEYNEQFF
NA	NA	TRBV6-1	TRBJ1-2	TGTGCCAGCCGGAGTATGAGTGGCTACACCTTC	CASRSMSGYTF
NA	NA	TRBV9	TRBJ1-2	TGTGCCAGCAGCGTAGGTCAGGTCCTTCGGGGCTACACCTTC	CASSVGQVLRGYTF
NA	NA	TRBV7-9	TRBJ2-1	TGTGCCAGCACCGTCTCTAGCGTGAGTGAGCAGTTCTTC	CASTVSSVSEQFF
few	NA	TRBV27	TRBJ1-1	TGTGCCAGCAGTTTTGGCCAGTTGAACACTGAAGCTTTCTTT	CASSFGQLNTEAFF
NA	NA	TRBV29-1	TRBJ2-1	TGCAGCGTAGGGTCCCCGTACAATGAGCAGTTCTTC	CSVGSPYNEQFF